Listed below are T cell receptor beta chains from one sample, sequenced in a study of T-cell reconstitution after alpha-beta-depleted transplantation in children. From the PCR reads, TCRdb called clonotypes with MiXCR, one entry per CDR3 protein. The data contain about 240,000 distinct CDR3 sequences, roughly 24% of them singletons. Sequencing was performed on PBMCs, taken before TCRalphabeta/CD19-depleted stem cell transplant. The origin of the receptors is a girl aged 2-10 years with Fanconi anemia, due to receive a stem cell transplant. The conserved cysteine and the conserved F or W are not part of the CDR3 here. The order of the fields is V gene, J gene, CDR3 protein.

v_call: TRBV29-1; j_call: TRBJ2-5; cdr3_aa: SVARTGQETQY
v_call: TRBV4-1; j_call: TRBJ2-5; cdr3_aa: ASSQPGQQETQY
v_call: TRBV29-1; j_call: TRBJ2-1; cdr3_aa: SVDGLTTYNEQF
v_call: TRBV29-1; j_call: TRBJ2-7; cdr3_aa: SVVRDSSYEQY
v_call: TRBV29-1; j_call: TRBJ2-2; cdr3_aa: SVDDQVIGELF
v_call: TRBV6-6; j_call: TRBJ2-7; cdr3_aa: ASSYSRGTYEQY
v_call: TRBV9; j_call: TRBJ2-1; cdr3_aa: ASSVQGWLAGGLYNEQF
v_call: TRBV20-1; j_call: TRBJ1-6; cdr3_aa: SAAGGLGSPLH
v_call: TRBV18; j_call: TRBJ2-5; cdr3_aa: ASSFLASGQETQY
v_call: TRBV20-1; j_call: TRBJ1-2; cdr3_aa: SATSTGLNYGYT
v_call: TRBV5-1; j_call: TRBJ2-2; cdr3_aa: ASSLAVSYTGELF
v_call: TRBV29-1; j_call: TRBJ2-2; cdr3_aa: SVGTSGSTGELF
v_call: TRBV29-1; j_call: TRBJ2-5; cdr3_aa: SVAGLAGGETQY
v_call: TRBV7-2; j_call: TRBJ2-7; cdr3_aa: ASRTPGSGNEQY
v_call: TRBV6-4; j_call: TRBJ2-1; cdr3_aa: ASRTGLSYNEQF
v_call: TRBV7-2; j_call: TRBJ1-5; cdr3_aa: ASTLEGARGNQPQH
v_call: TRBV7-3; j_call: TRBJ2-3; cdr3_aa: ASSPSRQGSTDTQY
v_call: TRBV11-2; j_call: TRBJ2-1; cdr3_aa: ASSYTDTEYNEQF